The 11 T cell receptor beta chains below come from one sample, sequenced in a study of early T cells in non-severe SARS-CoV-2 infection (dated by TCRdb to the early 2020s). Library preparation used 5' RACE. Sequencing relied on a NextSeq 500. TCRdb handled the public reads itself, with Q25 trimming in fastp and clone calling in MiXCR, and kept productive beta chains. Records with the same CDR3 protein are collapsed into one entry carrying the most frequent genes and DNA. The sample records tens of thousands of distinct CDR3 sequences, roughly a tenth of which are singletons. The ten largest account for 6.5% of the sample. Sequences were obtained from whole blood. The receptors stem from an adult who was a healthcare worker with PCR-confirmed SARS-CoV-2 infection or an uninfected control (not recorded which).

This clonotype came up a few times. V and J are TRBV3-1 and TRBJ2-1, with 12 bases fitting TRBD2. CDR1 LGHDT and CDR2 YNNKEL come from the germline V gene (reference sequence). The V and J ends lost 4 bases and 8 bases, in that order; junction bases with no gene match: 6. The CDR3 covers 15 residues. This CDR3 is CASSPLAGGSDEQFF. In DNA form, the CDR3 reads TGTGCCAGCAGCCCGCTAGCGGGAGGGAGCGATGAGCAGTTCTTC.

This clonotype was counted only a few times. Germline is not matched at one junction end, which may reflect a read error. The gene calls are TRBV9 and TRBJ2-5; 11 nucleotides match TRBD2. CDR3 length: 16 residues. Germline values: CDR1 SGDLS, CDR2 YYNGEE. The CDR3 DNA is TGTGTCAGCAGCACCGGTAGCGGGAGGGGCGAAGAGACCCAGTACTTC. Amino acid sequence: CVSSTGSGRGEETQYF. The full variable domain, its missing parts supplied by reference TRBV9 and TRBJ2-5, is DSGVTQTPKHLITATGQRVTLRCSPRSGDLSVYWYQQSLDQGLQFLIQYYNGEERAKGNILERFSAQQFPDLHSELNLSSLELGDSALYFCVSSTGSGRGEETQYFGPGTRLLVL.

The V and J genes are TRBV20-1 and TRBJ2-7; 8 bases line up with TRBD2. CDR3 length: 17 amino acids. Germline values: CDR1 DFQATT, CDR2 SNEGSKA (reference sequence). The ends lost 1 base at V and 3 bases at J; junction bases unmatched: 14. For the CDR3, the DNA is TGCAGTGCTAGAGTCCTAGCGGGCTCTACTTCCTTCTACGAGCAGTACTTC. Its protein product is CSARVLAGSTSFYEQYF.

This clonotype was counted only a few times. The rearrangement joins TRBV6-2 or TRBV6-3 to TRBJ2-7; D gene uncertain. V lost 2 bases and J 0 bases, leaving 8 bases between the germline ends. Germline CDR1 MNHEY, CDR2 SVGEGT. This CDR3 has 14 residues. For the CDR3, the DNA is TGTGCCAGCAGTTACAGGGTCGTCTCCTACGAGCAGTACTTC. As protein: CASSYRVVSYEQYF.

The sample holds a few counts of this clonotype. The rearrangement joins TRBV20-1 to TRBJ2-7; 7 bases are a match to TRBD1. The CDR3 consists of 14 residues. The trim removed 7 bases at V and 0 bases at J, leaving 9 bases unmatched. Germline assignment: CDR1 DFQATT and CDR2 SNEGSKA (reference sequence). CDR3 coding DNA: TGCAGTGTTAAGGGGGCAGGGAGCTCCTACGAGCAGTACTTC. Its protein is CSVKGAGSSYEQYF.

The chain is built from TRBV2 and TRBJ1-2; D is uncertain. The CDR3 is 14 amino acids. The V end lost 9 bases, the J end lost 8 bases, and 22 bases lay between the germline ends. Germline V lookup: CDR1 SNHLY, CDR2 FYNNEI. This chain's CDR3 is CAREDGVKGGGYTF. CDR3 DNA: TGTGCCAGAGAGGACGGAGTCAAAGGTGGAGGCTACACCTTC.

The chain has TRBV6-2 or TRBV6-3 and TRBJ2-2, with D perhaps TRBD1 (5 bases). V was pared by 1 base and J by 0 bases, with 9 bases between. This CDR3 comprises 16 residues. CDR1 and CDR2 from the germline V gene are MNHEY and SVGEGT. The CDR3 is CASSYFWGSNTGELFF. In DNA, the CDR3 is TGTGCCAGCAGTTACTTTTGGGGCTCGAACACCGGGGAGCTGTTTTTT.

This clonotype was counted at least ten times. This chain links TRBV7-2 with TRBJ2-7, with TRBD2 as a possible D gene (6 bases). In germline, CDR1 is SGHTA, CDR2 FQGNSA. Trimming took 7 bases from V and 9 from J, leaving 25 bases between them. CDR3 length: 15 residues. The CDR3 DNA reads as TGTGCCAGCACCCTCCTTAGCGGTCCTCACTCCGTGCAGTACTTC. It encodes CASTLLSGPHSVQYF. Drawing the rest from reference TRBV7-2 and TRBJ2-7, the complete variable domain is GAGVSQSPSNKVTEKGKDVELRCDPISGHTALYWYRQSLGQGLEFLIYFQGNSAPDKSGLPSDRFSAERTGGSVSTLTIQRTQQEDSAVYLCASTLLSGPHSVQYFGPGTRLTVT.

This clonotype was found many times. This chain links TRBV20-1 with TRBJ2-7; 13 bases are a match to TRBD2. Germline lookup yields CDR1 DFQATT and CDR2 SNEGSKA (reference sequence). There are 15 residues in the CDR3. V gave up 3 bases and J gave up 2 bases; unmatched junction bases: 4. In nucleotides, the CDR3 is TGCAGTGCTAGCCCGGGACTAGCGGGACCCTACGAGCAGTACTTC. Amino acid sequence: CSASPGLAGPYEQYF.

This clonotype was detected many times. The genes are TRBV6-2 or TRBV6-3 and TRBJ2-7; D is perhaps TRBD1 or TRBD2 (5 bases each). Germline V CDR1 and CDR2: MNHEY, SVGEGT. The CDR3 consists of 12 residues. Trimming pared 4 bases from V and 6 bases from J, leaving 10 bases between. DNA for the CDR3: TGTGCCAGCAGTTGGGGGATGATCGAGCAGTACTTC. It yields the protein CASSWGMIEQYF.

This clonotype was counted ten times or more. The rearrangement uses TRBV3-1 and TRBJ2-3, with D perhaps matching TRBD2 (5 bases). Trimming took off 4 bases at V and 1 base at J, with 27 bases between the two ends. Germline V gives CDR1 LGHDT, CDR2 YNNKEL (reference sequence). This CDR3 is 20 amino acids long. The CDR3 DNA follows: TGTGCCAGCAGCCGCCTTTTGAGGGTCCGGTTAGATCAGCGCACAGATACGCAGTATTTT. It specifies CASSRLLRVRLDQRTDTQYF.